These T cell receptor beta chains were read from a single sample in a study of T cell responses to AZD1222 COVID-19 vaccine. Method: immunoSEQ multiplex PCR; TCRdb's copy keeps in-frame clones and lacks some. This table holds approximately 130,000 clones, roughly nine tenths found once. The material sequenced was peripheral blood, taken 28 days after the second AZD1222 dose. All receptors derive from an adult who received the AZD1222 COVID-19 vaccine. Each CDR3 is given with its conserved first and last residue. A D gene is named only where the DNA matches it firmly. Size tells how often a clone was seen (once, few, many) or the class of an expanded clone, and some rows leave it out.

D gene | J gene | CDR3 length | V gene | clone size | CDR3 protein | CDR3 DNA
- | TRBJ1-4 | 17 | TRBV19 | - | CASKAHDQTATNEKLFF | TGTGCCAGTAAGGCCCACGATCAGACTGCAACTAATGAAAAACTGTTTTTT
TRBD2 | TRBJ2-3 | 16 | TRBV6-2/TRBV6-3 | - | CASSYGTSGGTDTQYF | TGTGCCAGCAGTTACGGGACTAGCGGGGGCACAGATACGCAGTATTTT
TRBD1 | TRBJ1-2 | 14 | TRBV3-1/TRBV3-2 | - | CASSQGQGIYGYTF | TGTGCCAGCAGCCAGGGACAGGGGATCTATGGCTACACCTTC
TRBD1 | TRBJ2-6 | 18 | TRBV5-4 | - | CASTPPGQGGSGANVLTF | TGTGCCAGCACCCCCCCGGGACAGGGAGGGTCTGGGGCCAACGTCCTGACTTTC
- | TRBJ1-2 | 12 | TRBV19 | - | CASRWGSSGYTF | TGTGCCAGTAGATGGGGTTCCAGTGGCTACACCTTC
- | TRBJ1-1 | 15 | TRBV11-3 | - | CASSLSGRMATEAFF | TGTGCCAGCAGCTTATCCGGTCGGATGGCCACTGAAGCTTTCTTT
- | TRBJ1-1 | 10 | TRBV12-3/TRBV12-4 | once | CADGGTEAFF | TGTGCCGATGGGGGCACTGAAGCTTTCTTT
- | TRBJ1-2 | 14 | TRBV6-4 | - | CASSESGEGYGYTF | TGTGCCAGCAGTGAATCGGGGGAAGGGTATGGCTACACCTTC
- | TRBJ1-5 | 14 | TRBV19 | - | CASRKDSGNQPQHF | TGTGCCAGTAGAAAGGACAGCGGCAATCAGCCCCAGCATTTT
- | TRBJ1-6 | 16 | TRBV6-5 | - | CASSYSRGGENSPLHF | TGTGCCAGCAGTTACTCGAGAGGGGGGGAAAATTCACCCCTCCACTTT
- | TRBJ2-2 | 15 | TRBV7-2 | - | CASTPPGEGAGELFF | TGTGCCAGCACCCCCCCTGGGGAAGGGGCCGGGGAGCTGTTTTTT
- | TRBJ2-7 | 13 | TRBV20-1 | few | CSASPSGRREQYF | TGCAGTGCTAGTCCTTCGGGCCGTCGAGAGCAGTACTTC
- | TRBJ1-2 | 16 | TRBV6-5 | - | CASSYWRGGGNYGYTF | TGTGCCAGCAGTTACTGGCGAGGGGGGGGGAACTATGGCTACACCTTC
- | TRBJ1-2 | 13 | TRBV11-1 | - | CASSLLDWDGYTF | TGTGCCAGCAGCCTCCTCGATTGGGATGGCTACACCTTC
- | TRBJ1-3 | 14 | TRBV2 | - | CASSEQLSGNTIYF | TGTGCCAGCAGTGAACAACTCTCTGGAAACACCATATATTTT
TRBD1 | TRBJ2-5 | 14 | TRBV10-1 | - | CASCSLGQIETQYF | TGCGCCAGTTGCTCGCTGGGACAGATAGAGACCCAGTACTTC
- | TRBJ2-1 | 15 | TRBV19 | - | CASSFARSSYNEQFF | TGTGCCAGTAGTTTCGCCAGGAGCTCCTACAATGAGCAGTTCTTC
- | TRBJ1-3 | 16 | TRBV11-2 | - | CASSLVLGTTGNTIYF | TGTGCCAGCAGCTTAGTACTCGGGACCACCGGGAACACCATATATTTT
- | TRBJ2-1 | 15 | TRBV3-1/TRBV3-2 | - | CASSQEPGSYNEQFF | TGTGCCAGCAGCCAAGAGCCGGGGTCCTACAATGAGCAGTTCTTC
- | TRBJ2-2 | 12 | TRBV3-1/TRBV3-2 | - | CASSPRTGELFF | TGTGCCAGCAGCCCTAGGACCGGGGAGCTGTTTTTT
- | TRBJ1-4 | 15 | TRBV19 | - | CASSIDGGGGEKLFF | TGTGCCAGTAGTATAGACGGCGGGGGCGGGGAAAAACTGTTTTTT
- | TRBJ1-6 | 14 | TRBV7-3 | - | CASSLGGIDSPLHF | TGTGCCAGCAGCTTGGGGGGGATTGATTCACCCCTCCACTTT
- | TRBJ2-6 | 12 | TRBV6-5 | - | CASSSGANVLTF | TGTGCCAGCAGTTCCGGGGCCAACGTCCTGACTTTC
TRBD2 | TRBJ2-7 | 15 | TRBV7-9 | - | CASSPQQAGAHEQYF | TGTGCCAGCAGCCCCCAACAAGCGGGAGCCCACGAGCAGTACTTC
- | TRBJ1-2 | 14 | TRBV7-9 | - | CASSPPQGFSGYTF | TGTGCCAGCAGCCCACCACAGGGTTTCTCTGGCTACACCTTC
TRBD2 | TRBJ2-7 | 15 | TRBV3-1/TRBV3-2 | - | CASSLSGLAATKQYF | TGTGCCAGCAGCCTCTCGGGACTAGCGGCTACGAAGCAGTACTTC
- | TRBJ1-3 | 17 | TRBV13 | - | CASSAIHREATGNTIYF | TGTGCCAGCAGCGCTATCCACAGGGAGGCGACTGGAAACACCATATATTTT
- | TRBJ1-1 | 13 | TRBV6-6 | few | CASSSGRHTEAFF | TGTGCCAGCAGTTCCGGGAGACACACTGAAGCTTTCTTT
TRBD1 | TRBJ2-2 | 15 | TRBV3-1/TRBV3-2 | - | CASSPTGTGIGELFF | TGTGCCAGCAGCCCAACCGGGACAGGGATCGGGGAGCTGTTTTTT
- | TRBJ1-1 | 14 | TRBV7-8 | - | CASSLVAGNTEAFF | TGTGCCAGCAGCTTAGTCGCAGGGAACACTGAAGCTTTCTTT
- | TRBJ1-2 | 11 | TRBV19 | once | CASHSGYGYTF | TGTGCCAGTCATTCCGGATATGGCTACACCTTC
- | TRBJ1-4 | 16 | TRBV4-2 | - | CASSQDAGGYYEKLFF | TGTGCCAGCAGCCAAGACGCCGGGGGCTACTATGAAAAACTGTTTTTT
TRBD2 | TRBJ2-7 | 15 | TRBV5-4 | - | CASSLLLAASYEQYF | TGTGCCAGCAGCTTACTACTAGCGGCCTCCTACGAGCAGTACTTC
- | TRBJ2-3 | 15 | TRBV20-1 | once | CSASSREGGTDTQYF | TGCAGTGCTAGTTCCAGGGAGGGGGGGACAGATACGCAGTATTTT
- | TRBJ1-3 | 15 | TRBV7-9 | - | CASSLALGSGNTIYF | TGTGCCAGCAGCTTAGCGCTCGGGTCTGGAAACACCATATATTTT
- | TRBJ1-4 | 13 | TRBV5-5 | - | CASIPRGGEKLFF | TGTGCCAGCATCCCTAGGGGTGGCGAAAAACTGTTTTTT
- | TRBJ1-1 | 13 | TRBV30 | - | CACNRDLKTEAFF | TGTGCCTGTAACCGGGACCTTAAGACTGAAGCTTTCTTT
- | TRBJ1-2 | 14 | TRBV2 | once | CASSSGRSNYGYTF | TGTGCCAGTTCCTCGGGACGGAGTAACTATGGCTACACCTTC
TRBD1 | TRBJ2-3 | 17 | TRBV24-1 | - | CATSVSAGTGDRDTQYF | TGTGCCACCAGTGTTTCAGCCGGGACAGGGGATAGAGATACGCAGTATTTT
TRBD1 | TRBJ1-1 | 16 | TRBV18 | - | CASSVGQGSVHTEAFF | TGTGCCAGCTCAGTCGGACAGGGAAGTGTGCACACTGAAGCTTTCTTT
- | TRBJ2-1 | 14 | TRBV11-2 | - | CASSWGPPDNEQFF | TGTGCCAGCAGCTGGGGACCACCGGACAATGAGCAGTTCTTC
- | TRBJ1-3 | 19 | TRBV7-8 | - | CASSPELRYSGTTGNTIYF | TGTGCCAGCAGCCCAGAACTTAGGTATTCGGGAACCACGGGAAACACCATATATTTT
- | TRBJ1-1 | 11 | TRBV12-3/TRBV12-4 | - | CASRTSTEAFF | TGTGCCAGCAGAACGAGCACTGAAGCTTTCTTT
TRBD2 | TRBJ2-1 | 15 | TRBV27 | once | CASSSLAGGMYEQFF | TGTGCCAGCAGTTCCCTAGCGGGAGGGATGTATGAGCAGTTCTTC
TRBD1 | TRBJ1-2 | 14 | TRBV10-3 | - | CAISESTGVEGYTF | TGTGCCATCAGTGAGTCCACAGGGGTCGAAGGCTACACCTTC
- | TRBJ2-1 | 13 | TRBV12-3/TRBV12-4 | - | CASSLRGADEQFF | TGTGCCAGCAGTTTACGGGGGGCCGATGAGCAGTTCTTC